Reported below is one T cell receptor (beta chain). Its antigen is not identified. There were only healthy Caucasians among the donors. MiXCR, run by TCRdb on the 5' RACE reads, gives a single entry per CDR3 protein. This sample has some 660,000 distinct CDR3 sequences, with 8% to 9% found just once. Germline CDR1 is MGHRA and CDR2 is YSYEKL. This CDR3 is 17 amino acids long. V was trimmed by 0 bases and J by 0 bases, leaving 12 bases between them. This specimen comes from a study of identical twins. General observations from the study: There is a chance that invariant MAIT and iNKT cells partially muddied zero-insertion analyses.

The same data also contributed to another study, on yellow fever vaccine responses in identical twins. From that second work: In identical twins, vaccine T cell responses appeared partly shared and partly individual.

This TCR came from a woman in her late teens or twenties in good health. Sequencing was performed on PBMCs. The chain is built from TRBV4-1 and TRBJ2-1, with D possibly TRBD2 on 5 matching bases. The CDR3 sequence is CASSQDQDGVSYNEQFF. The DNA of the CDR3 is TGCGCCAGCAGCCAAGATCAGGACGGGGTCTCCTACAATGAGCAGTTCTTC.